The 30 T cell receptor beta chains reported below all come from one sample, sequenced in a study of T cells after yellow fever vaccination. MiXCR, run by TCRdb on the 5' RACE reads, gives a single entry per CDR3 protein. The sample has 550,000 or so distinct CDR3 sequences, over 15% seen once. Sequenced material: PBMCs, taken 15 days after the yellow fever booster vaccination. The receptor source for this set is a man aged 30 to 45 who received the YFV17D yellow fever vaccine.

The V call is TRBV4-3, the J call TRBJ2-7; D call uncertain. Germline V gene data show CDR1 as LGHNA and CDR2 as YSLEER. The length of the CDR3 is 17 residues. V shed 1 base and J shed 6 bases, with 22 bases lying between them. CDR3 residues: CASSQALDYLLFGEQYF. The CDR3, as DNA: TGCGCCAGCAGCCAAGCCCTGGATTACCTCCTTTTTGGCGAGCAGTACTTC.

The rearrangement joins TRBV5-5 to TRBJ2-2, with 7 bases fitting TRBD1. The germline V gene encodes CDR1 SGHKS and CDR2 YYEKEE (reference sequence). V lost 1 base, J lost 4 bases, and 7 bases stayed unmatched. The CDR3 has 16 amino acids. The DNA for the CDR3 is TGTGCCAGCAGCTTGAGAGGGGGCGTTGGCACCGGGGAGCTGTTTTTT. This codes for CASSLRGGVGTGELFF.

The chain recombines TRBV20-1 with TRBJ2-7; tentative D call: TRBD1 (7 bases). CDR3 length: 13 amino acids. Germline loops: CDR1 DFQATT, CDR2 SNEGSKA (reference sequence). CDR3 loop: CSIGQGGSYEQYF. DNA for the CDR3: TGCAGCATCGGGCAGGGGGGTAGTTACGAGCAGTACTTC.

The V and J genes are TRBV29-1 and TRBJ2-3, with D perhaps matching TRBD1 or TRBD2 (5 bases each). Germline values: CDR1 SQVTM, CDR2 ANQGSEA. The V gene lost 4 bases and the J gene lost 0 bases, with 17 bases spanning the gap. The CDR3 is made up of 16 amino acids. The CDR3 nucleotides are TGCAGCGTTGCTCTTTCAGCGGACACAAGCACAGATACGCAGTATTTT. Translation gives CSVALSADTSTDTQYF.

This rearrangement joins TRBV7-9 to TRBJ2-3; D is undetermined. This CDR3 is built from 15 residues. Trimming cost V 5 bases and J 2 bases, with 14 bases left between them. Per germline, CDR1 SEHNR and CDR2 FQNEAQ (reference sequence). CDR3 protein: CASSPRRVTTDTQYF. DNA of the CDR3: TGTGCCAGCAGCCCCCGACGGGTTACCACAGATACGCAGTATTTT.

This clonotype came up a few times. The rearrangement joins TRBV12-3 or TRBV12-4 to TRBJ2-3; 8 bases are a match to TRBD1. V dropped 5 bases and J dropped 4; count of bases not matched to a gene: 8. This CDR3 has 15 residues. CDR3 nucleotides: TGTGCCAGCAGTCTCGACTCGACAGGGGCAGATACGCAGTATTTT. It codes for CASSLDSTGADTQYF.

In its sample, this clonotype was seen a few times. The CDR3 coding sequence is TGTGCCAGCAGCGCGGGGACACACATGAACACTGAAGCTTTCTTT. Its translation: CASSAGTHMNTEAFF. J is TRBJ1-1 and V is TRBV9; D perhaps matches TRBD1 (6 bases). The CDR3 is 15 amino acids. Germline CDR1 and CDR2: SGDLS and YYNGEE. Between the trimmed V and J ends, which lost 3 bases and 0 bases, there was a span of 12 bases.

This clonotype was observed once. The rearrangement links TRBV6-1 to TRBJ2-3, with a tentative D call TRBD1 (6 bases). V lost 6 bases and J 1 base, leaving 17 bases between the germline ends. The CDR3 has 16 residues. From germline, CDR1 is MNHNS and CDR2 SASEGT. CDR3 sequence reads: CASSPGDNWGTDTQYF. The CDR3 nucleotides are TGTGCCAGCAGCCCCGGGGACAATTGGGGCACAGATACGCAGTATTTT.

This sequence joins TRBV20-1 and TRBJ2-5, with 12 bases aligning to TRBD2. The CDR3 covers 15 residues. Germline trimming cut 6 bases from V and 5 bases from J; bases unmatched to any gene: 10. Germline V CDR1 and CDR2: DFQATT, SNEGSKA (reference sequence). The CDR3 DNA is TGCAGTGCGCAGACTAGCGGGAGCGTCCGGGAGACCCAGTACTTC. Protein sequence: CSAQTSGSVRETQYF.

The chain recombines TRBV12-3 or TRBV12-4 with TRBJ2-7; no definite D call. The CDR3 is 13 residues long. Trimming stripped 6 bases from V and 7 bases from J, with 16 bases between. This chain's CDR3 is CASSLGPFREQYF. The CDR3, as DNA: TGTGCCAGCAGCCTCGGGCCTTTTAGGGAGCAGTACTTC.

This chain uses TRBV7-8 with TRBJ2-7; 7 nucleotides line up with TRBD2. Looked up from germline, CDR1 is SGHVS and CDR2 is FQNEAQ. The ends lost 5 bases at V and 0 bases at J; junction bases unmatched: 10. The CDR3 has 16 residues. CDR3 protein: CASSLQPGGSSYEQYF. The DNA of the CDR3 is TGTGCCAGCAGCCTTCAGCCCGGCGGGAGCTCCTACGAGCAGTACTTC.

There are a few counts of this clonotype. The CDR3 sequence is CASSYSISGGIADTQYF. The CDR3 region has the DNA TGTGCCAGCAGTTACTCGATTTCAGGGGGCATCGCAGATACGCAGTATTTT. The J gene is TRBJ2-3, the V gene TRBV6-2 or TRBV6-3, with 8 positions matching TRBD1. This CDR3 comprises 17 residues. Germline CDR1 MNHEY, CDR2 SVGEGT. Trimming took 0 bases from V and 4 from J; bases not matched to a gene: 9.

The CDR3 sequence is CASSRKGGLWLPTDTQYF. Here the CDR3 DNA reads TGTGCCAGCAGCCGAAAGGGCGGCCTCTGGTTGCCCACAGATACGCAGTATTTT. V is TRBV5-6 and J is TRBJ2-3, with D hard to call. The germline CDR1 and CDR2 sequences are SGHDT and YYEEEE. CDR3 length equals 18 residues. Trimming cost V 4 bases and J 2 bases, with 23 bases left between them.

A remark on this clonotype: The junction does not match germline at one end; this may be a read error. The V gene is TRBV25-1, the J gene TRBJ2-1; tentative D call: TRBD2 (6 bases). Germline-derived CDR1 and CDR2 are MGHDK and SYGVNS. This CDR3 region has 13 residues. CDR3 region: CASSEYGGNEQFF. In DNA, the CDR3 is TGTGCCAGCAGCGAATACGGGGGCAATGAGCAGTTCTTC. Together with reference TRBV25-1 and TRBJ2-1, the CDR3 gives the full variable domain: EADIYQTPRYLVIGTGKKITLECSQTMGHDKMYWYQQDPGMELHLIHYSYGVNSTEKGDLSSESTVSRIRTEHFPLTLESARPSHTSQYLCASSEYGGNEQFFGPGTRLTVL.

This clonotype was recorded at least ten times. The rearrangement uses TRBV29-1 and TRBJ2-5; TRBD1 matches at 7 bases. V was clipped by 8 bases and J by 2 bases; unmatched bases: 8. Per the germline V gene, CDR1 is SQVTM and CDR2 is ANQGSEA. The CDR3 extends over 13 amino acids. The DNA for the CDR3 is TGCAGCTCCCGAACAGGGGCTCAAGAGACCCAGTACTTC. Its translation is CSSRTGAQETQYF.

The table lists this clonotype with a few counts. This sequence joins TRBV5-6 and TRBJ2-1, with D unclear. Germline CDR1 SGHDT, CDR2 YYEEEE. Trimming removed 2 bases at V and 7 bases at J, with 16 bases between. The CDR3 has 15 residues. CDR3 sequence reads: CASSLRLRLRNEQFF. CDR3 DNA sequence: TGTGCCAGCAGCTTAAGACTCCGCCTGAGGAATGAGCAGTTCTTC.

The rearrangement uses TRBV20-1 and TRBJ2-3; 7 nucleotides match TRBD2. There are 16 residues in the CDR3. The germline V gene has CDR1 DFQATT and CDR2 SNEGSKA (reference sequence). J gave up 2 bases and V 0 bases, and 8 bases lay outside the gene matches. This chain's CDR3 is CSARDMTGGPTDTQYF. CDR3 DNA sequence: TGCAGTGCTAGAGATATGACGGGAGGACCCACAGATACGCAGTATTTT.

The CDR3 nucleotides read TGTGCCAGCAGCTCCCACGGGGGTACATCCTACGAGCAGTACTTC. Translated: CASSSHGGTSYEQYF. The rearrangement links TRBV7-8 to TRBJ2-7; D might be TRBD2 (6 bases). Germline values: CDR1 SGHVS, CDR2 FQNEAQ. The CDR3 has 15 residues. V was pared by 4 bases and J by 1 base, with 14 bases between.

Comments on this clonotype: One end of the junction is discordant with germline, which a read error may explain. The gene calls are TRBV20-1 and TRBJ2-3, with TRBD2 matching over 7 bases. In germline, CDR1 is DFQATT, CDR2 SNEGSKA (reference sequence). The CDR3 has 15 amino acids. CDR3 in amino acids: CSARTGLNFADTQYF. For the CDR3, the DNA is TGCAGCGCTAGGACGGGACTAAATTTCGCAGATACGCAGTATTTT.

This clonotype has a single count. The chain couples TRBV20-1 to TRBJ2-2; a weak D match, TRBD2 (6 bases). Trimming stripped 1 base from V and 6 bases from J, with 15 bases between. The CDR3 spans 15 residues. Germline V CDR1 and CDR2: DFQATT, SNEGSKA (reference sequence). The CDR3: CSARGGWRESGELFF. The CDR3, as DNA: TGCAGTGCTAGAGGGGGATGGAGGGAGTCCGGGGAGCTGTTTTTT.

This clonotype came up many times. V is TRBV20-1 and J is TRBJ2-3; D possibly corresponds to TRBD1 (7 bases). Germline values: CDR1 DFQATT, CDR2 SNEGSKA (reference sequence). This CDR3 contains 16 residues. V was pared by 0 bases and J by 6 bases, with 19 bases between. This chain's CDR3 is CSAREMGRGASDTQYF. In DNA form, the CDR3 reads TGCAGTGCTAGAGAGATGGGCAGGGGGGCATCGGATACGCAGTATTTT.

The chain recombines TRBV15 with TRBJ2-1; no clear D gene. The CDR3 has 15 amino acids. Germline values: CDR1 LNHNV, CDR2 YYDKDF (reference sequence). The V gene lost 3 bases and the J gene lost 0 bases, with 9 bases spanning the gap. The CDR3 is CATSSARSSYNEQFF. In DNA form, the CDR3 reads TGTGCCACCAGCAGCGCGCGATCCTCCTACAATGAGCAGTTCTTC.

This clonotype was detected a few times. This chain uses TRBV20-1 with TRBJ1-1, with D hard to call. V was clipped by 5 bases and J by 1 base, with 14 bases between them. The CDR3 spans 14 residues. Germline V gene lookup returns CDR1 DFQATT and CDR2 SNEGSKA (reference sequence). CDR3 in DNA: TGCAGTGCTGGGTACAGAACTCCGAACACTGAAGCTTTCTTT. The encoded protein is CSAGYRTPNTEAFF.

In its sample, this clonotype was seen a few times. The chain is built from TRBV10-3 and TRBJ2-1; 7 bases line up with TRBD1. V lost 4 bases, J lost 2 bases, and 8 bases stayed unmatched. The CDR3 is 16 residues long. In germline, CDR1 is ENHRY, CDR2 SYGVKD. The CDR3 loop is CAISGREGGAYNEQFF. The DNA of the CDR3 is TGTGCCATCAGTGGCAGGGAAGGGGGCGCCTACAATGAGCAGTTCTTC.

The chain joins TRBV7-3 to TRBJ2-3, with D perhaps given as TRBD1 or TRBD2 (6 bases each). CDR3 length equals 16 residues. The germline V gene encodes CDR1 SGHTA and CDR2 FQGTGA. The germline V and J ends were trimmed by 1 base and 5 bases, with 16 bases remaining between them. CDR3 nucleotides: TGTGCCAGCAGCTTAATGGGGGCGGGGACGGGAGATACGCAGTATTTT. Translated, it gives CASSLMGAGTGDTQYF. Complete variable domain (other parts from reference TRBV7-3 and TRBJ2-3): GAGVSQTPSNKVTEKGKYVELRCDPISGHTALYWYRQSLGQGPEFLIYFQGTGAADDSGLPNDRFFAVRPEGSVSTLKIQRTERGDSAVYLCASSLMGAGTGDTQYFGPGTRLTVL.

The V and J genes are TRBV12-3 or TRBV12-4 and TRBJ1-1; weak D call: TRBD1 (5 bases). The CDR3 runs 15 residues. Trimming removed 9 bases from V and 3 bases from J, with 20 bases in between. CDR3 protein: CASERVGWDDTEAFF. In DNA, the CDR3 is TGTGCCAGTGAGAGGGTAGGATGGGACGACACTGAAGCTTTCTTT.

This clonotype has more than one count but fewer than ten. The DNA for the CDR3 is TGCAGCGTTGTCGGAAGGCTCGCCCACGAGCAGTACTTC. This gives the protein CSVVGRLAHEQYF. The gene calls are TRBV29-1 and TRBJ2-7; D is unclear. This CDR3 spans 13 amino acids. The germline V gene encodes CDR1 SQVTM and CDR2 ANQGSEA. The V and J ends lost 4 bases and 5 bases respectively, with 15 bases between them.

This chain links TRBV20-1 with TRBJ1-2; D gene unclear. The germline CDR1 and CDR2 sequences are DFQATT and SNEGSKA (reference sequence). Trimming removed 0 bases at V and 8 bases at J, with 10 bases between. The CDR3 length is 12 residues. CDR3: CSARDVGGGYTF. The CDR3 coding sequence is TGCAGTGCTAGAGATGTAGGAGGCGGCTACACCTTC.

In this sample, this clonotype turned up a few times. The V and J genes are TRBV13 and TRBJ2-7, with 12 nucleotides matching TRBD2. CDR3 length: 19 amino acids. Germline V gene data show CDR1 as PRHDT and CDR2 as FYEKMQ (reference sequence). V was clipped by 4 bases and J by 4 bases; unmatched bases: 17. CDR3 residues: CASSSKGLAGGLISYEQYF. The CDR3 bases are TGTGCCAGCAGCTCCAAGGGACTAGCGGGTGGGCTAATCTCGTACGAGCAGTACTTC.

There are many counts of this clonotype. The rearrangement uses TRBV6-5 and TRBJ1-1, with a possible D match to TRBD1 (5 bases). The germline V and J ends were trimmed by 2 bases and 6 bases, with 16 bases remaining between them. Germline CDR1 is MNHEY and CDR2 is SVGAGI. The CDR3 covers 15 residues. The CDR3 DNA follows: TGTGCCAGCAGTTACGGGCCGGGTAGGGGCTCTGAAGCTTTCTTT. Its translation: CASSYGPGRGSEAFF.